A selection of T cell receptor beta chains follows, all from one sample in a study of graft-versus-host responses after intestinal transplantation. Sequencing used immunoSEQ multiplex PCR; TCRdb keeps in-frame clones, though not all of them. The sample shows about 98,000 clones, 86% of them seen only once. The material was PBMCs, obtained 255 days after intestinal transplant. The receptors were gathered from a human patient who received an intestinal transplant, so some T cells may come from the graft donor. Each CDR3 is given with its conserved first and last residue.

j_call v_call cdr3_length cdr3_aa
TRBJ2-1 TRBV5-1 14 CASSSLTGADEQFF
TRBJ2-3 TRBV6-5 16 CASSYHGTSGIDTQYF
TRBJ2-7 TRBV11-2 16 CASSSRPGQGSYEQYF
TRBJ1-4 TRBV7-9 13 CASSNKGDEKLFF
TRBJ2-7 TRBV18 16 CASSPASPGQGAQQYF
TRBJ2-7 TRBV5-1 15 CASSLVGQGDYEQYF
TRBJ2-5 TRBV2 15 CASSPTGLEQETQYF
TRBJ1-5 TRBV28 15 CASSFPLGDNQPQHF
TRBJ1-2 TRBV13 13 CASSEQGYYGYTF
TRBJ1-1 TRBV27 13 CASSPTGYTEAFF
TRBJ1-1 TRBV6-1 14 CASSPGGGSSEAFF
TRBJ2-5 TRBV5-1 15 CASSLVGGAKETQYF
TRBJ1-5 TRBV19 16 CASSIATAYSNQPQHF
TRBJ1-2 TRBV18 16 CASSLLDRDRSNGYTF
TRBJ2-6 TRBV2 16 CASSERGRSGANVLTF
. TRBV9 14 CASSVGGGTYEQYF
TRBJ2-5 TRBV6-4 14 CASSEAGGQETQYF
TRBJ1-5 TRBV19 14 CASRGGGSNQPQHF
TRBJ1-1 TRBV28 13 CASSFQGNTEAFF
TRBJ2-7 TRBV9 15 CASSPSGTGAYEQYF
TRBJ1-2 TRBV2 13 CASSPDRDYGYTF
TRBJ1-2 TRBV6-5 13 CASRGQGGYGYTF
TRBJ2-7 TRBV10-3 14 CAISEEGFSYEQYF
TRBJ1-1 TRBV27 13 CASSPTGAAEAFF
TRBJ2-1 TRBV11-3 15 CASSLRGGGYNEQFF
TRBJ1-4 TRBV4-1 16 CASSQDPPGSGEKLFF
TRBJ2-1 TRBV25-1 14 CASSEWMGGNEQFF
TRBJ2-6 TRBV7-6 15 CASSLEVSGANVLTF
TRBJ2-3 TRBV27 15 CASTLGEGTTDTQYF
TRBJ2-5 TRBV2 14 CASSASGGSLTQYF
TRBJ1-1 TRBV30 13 CAWSPKGQIEAFF
TRBJ2-5 TRBV2 16 CASGTPGLADQETQYF
TRBJ1-6 TRBV5-6 14 CASSLYRDNSPLHF
TRBJ2-3 TRBV7-9 14 CAFPTGASTDTQYF
TRBJ1-2 TRBV5-5 12 CASSLEGGDYTF
TRBJ2-7 TRBV27 13 CASSPGRSYEQYF
TRBJ2-5 TRBV30 18 CAWSVRRTSGGAKETQYF
TRBJ2-1 TRBV2 15 CASSETRGGHGEQFF
TRBJ2-5 TRBV28 15 CASRTPRQGLETQYF
TRBJ1-6 TRBV19 13 CASNDFDNSPLHF
TRBJ1-4 TRBV19 12 CASSGTFEKLFF
TRBJ2-7 TRBV28 17 CASTDDRPGGTTLEQYF
TRBJ2-2 TRBV7-8 16 CASSLYGAETTGELFF
TRBJ1-2 TRBV6-1 13 CASRNAGASGYTF
TRBJ2-5 TRBV5-4 15 CASSLGQGHQETQYF
TRBJ2-7 TRBV7-9 16 CASSSPGTRYPYEQYF
TRBJ1-2 TRBV4-1 14 CASSQDGTGYGYTF
TRBJ2-3 TRBV29-1 15 CSVEARGGGTDTQYF
TRBJ2-1 TRBV28 17 CASSSSLARGFYNEQFF
TRBJ2-3 TRBV29-1 10 CSGSTDTQYF
TRBJ1-1 TRBV7-3 13 CASSPEGYTEAFF